A few counts support the clone carrying this T cell receptor beta chain. Its antigen remains unknown. Unique molecular identifiers tagged the TCRbeta library. TCRdb processed the PCR reads anew with MiXCR; each CDR3 protein has one entry. Seen here are under 100,000 distinct CDR3 sequences, roughly a sixth observed once, and the top ten hold roughly a fifth. Germline CDR1 and CDR2: SGHDT and YYEEEE. The CDR3 covers 15 residues. V was pared by 4 bases and J by 4 bases, with 9 bases of the junction left unmatched. This sample was taken from a study of T-cell reconstitution after alpha-beta-depleted transplantation in children. Findings of the study overall: One year after transplant, T-cell counts and diversity came mostly from newly produced T cells. Surviving recipient cells, namely T cells and thymic progenitors, were the source of high day-60 TCRbeta diversity in some patients. About two months after transplant, alpha-beta T cells reportedly came from several hundred expanded graft clones.

The genes are TRBV5-6 and TRBJ2-3; 7 positions agree with TRBD2. The starting material was PBMCs, mostly from graft donor cells, obtained 180 days after TCRalphabeta/CD19-depleted stem cell transplant. The TCR comes from a male patient between 2 and 10 years old who had a stem cell transplant for acute lymphoblastic leukemia, so the T cells may come from the graft donor. The CDR3 spells CASSRWTRPADTQYF. The CDR3, as DNA: TGTGCCAGCAGCCGCTGGACTAGACCAGCAGATACGCAGTATTTT.